This TCR beta chain was captured by sequencing in a study of T cell responses to AZD1222 COVID-19 vaccine. The study's findings and limits: Epitopes outside B.1.351 and B.1.1.7 mutated regions reportedly drew nearly half of spike TCRs. Sampling captured repertoires only after the peak T cell response. Of the AZD1222 recipients, only 6 or 7 were seropositive at baseline.

The repertoire was sequenced with immunoSEQ multiplex PCR; TCRdb's copy has only in-frame clones and lacks some. The data contain some 150,000 clones, more than 85% of them singletons. Concerning this clone itself: Its antigen is unknown.

Per germline, CDR1 SQVTM and CDR2 ANQGSEA. The ends were cut back, 4 bases at V and 8 bases at J, with 14 bases in the middle. The CDR3 is 12 residues long. Source: peripheral blood, taken 28 days after the second AZD1222 dose. The receptor was derived from an adult who received the AZD1222 COVID-19 vaccine. V usage is TRBV29-1 and J usage is TRBJ1-2; a possible D gene is TRBD1 (6 bases). The CDR3 coding sequence is TGCAGCGTTGCAGACAGGCATCGGGGCTACACCTTC. Amino acid sequence: CSVADRHRGYTF.